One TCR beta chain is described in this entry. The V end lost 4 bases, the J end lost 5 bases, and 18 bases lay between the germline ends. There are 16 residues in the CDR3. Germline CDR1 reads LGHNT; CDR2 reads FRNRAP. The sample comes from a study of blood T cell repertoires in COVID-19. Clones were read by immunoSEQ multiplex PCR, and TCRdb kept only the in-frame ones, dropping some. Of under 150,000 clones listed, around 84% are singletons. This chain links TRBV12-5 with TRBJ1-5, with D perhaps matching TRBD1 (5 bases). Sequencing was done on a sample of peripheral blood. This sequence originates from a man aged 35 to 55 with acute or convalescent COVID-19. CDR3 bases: TGTGCTAGTGGTTCCAATACAGGCGGGGTTTATCAGCCCCAGCATTTT. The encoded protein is CASGSNTGGVYQPQHF.